These T cell receptor beta chains were read from a single sample in a study of cytomegalovirus exposure and HLA in healthy donors. TCRdb keeps only in-frame clones here, not all; method: immunoSEQ multiplex PCR. The sample lists around 140,000 clones; roughly 9.7% were seen once. Sequencing was performed on PBMCs. Every receptor here comes from a man aged 45-65 years in good health and CMV-seronegative. CDR3s include the opening cysteine and the closing phenylalanine or tryptophan. D genes are given only for firm matches. A clone size is listed for some rows: how often the clone was seen (once, few, many), or a class if it is expanded.

D: .
size: .
J: TRBJ2-5
V: TRBV7-9
DNA: TGTGCCAGCAGCGGGGGGACAGCCCAAGAGACCCAGTACTTC
CDR3: CASSGGTAQETQYF

D: .
size: .
J: TRBJ2-7
V: TRBV2
DNA: TGTGCCAGCAGTGAAGTGCTTGGGGGCGGACACTACTACGAGCAGTACTTC
CDR3: CASSEVLGGGHYYEQYF

D: TRBD1
size: few
J: TRBJ1-1
V: TRBV2
DNA: TGTGCCAGCAGTGGGACAGGGTCTGGGTCTGAAGCTTTCTTT
CDR3: CASSGTGSGSEAFF

D: .
size: few
J: TRBJ2-7
V: TRBV5-1
DNA: TGCGCCAGCAGCTTCCGGGACTCCTACGAGCAGTACTTC
CDR3: CASSFRDSYEQYF

D: .
size: few
J: TRBJ1-1
V: TRBV5-1
DNA: TGCGCCAGCAACTTTCAGGGATTAGACACTGAAGCTTTCTTT
CDR3: CASNFQGLDTEAFF

D: TRBD2
size: few
J: TRBJ2-1
V: TRBV5-1
DNA: TGCGCCAGCAGCTTGGATAGCGGGGGGTACAATGAGCAGTTCTTC
CDR3: CASSLDSGGYNEQFF

D: TRBD2
size: few
J: TRBJ2-3
V: TRBV4-2
DNA: TGTGCCATCTCCCAGCGGGGGAACACAGATACGCAGTATTTT
CDR3: CAISQRGNTDTQYF

D: .
size: .
J: TRBJ1-1
V: TRBV28
DNA: TGTGCCAGCAGTTCCGGGAACACTGAAGCTTTCTTT
CDR3: CASSSGNTEAFF

D: .
size: few
J: TRBJ2-1
V: TRBV19
DNA: TGTGCCAGTAGTATAGCCGTCTCCTACAATGAGCAGTTCTTC
CDR3: CASSIAVSYNEQFF

D: .
size: few
J: TRBJ2-3
V: TRBV10-2
DNA: TGCGCCAGCAAAGACAGTCCTAGCACAGATACGCAGTATTTT
CDR3: CASKDSPSTDTQYF

D: TRBD2
size: .
J: TRBJ2-1
V: TRBV5-1
DNA: TGCGCCAGCAGCTTGAGGTCTAGCGGGGGGCTGGCCTCCTACAATGAGCAGTTCTTC
CDR3: CASSLRSSGGLASYNEQFF

D: .
size: few
J: TRBJ1-1
V: TRBV5-4
DNA: TGTGCCAGCAGCCCGAAGGACCGGAGGACTGAAGCTTTCTTT
CDR3: CASSPKDRRTEAFF

D: .
size: .
J: TRBJ2-3
V: TRBV5-5
DNA: TGTGCCAGCAGCTTGGCACACGCCGCAGATACGCAGTATTTT
CDR3: CASSLAHAADTQYF

D: TRBD1
size: few
J: TRBJ2-7
V: TRBV10-3
DNA: TGTGCCTCCTCGGGGACAGTCTATTACGAGCAGTACTTC
CDR3: CASSGTVYYEQYF

D: .
size: few
J: TRBJ2-1
V: TRBV5-1
DNA: TGCGCCAGCAGCCCCTCCCGTAATGAGCAGTTCTTC
CDR3: CASSPSRNEQFF

D: TRBD1
size: .
J: TRBJ1-1
V: TRBV30
DNA: TGTGCCTGGAGTGTGTGGCAGGGGGCCCCTGAAGCTTTCTTT
CDR3: CAWSVWQGAPEAFF

D: TRBD2
size: .
J: TRBJ2-1
V: TRBV7-3
DNA: TGTGCCAGCAGCCCGCGGGAGGCCCCCTACAATGAGCAGTTCTTC
CDR3: CASSPREAPYNEQFF

D: TRBD2
size: .
J: TRBJ2-7
V: TRBV9
DNA: TGTGCCAGCAGCGTAGGGGCGGGGGGGCCGTACGAGCAGTACTTC
CDR3: CASSVGAGGPYEQYF

D: TRBD1
size: .
J: TRBJ1-2
V: TRBV28
DNA: TGTGCCAACAAGGGACAGGGGGATGGCTACACCTTC
CDR3: CANKGQGDGYTF

D: TRBD1
size: many
J: TRBJ1-1
V: TRBV6-1
DNA: TGTGCCAGCAGTCCTCAGGGATCAGGGGGCACTGAAGCTTTCTTT
CDR3: CASSPQGSGGTEAFF

D: .
size: .
J: TRBJ1-2
V: TRBV21-1
DNA: TGTGCCAGCAGCAAAGGCAGGGACAGGATCTATGGCTACACCTTC
CDR3: CASSKGRDRIYGYTF

D: TRBD1
size: few
J: TRBJ1-1
V: TRBV5-5
DNA: TGTGCCAGCAGCTCAGTTTCGACCGGGACAGGGGCTGAAGCTTTCTTT
CDR3: CASSSVSTGTGAEAFF

D: .
size: .
J: TRBJ1-5
V: TRBV18
DNA: TGTGCCAGCTCATCAGCACAGGTTAATGTAGGGCAGCCCCAGCATTTT
CDR3: CASSSAQVNVGQPQHF

D: .
size: .
J: TRBJ1-2
V: TRBV7-9
DNA: TGTGCCAGCAGCTTAGAAGGGGCCGCTAACTATGGCTACACCTTC
CDR3: CASSLEGAANYGYTF

D: TRBD1
size: .
J: TRBJ2-7
V: TRBV29-1
DNA: TGCAGCGTTAAAACAGGGGGCCTCTACGAGCAGTACTTC
CDR3: CSVKTGGLYEQYF

D: TRBD1
size: few
J: TRBJ1-1
V: TRBV18
DNA: TGTGCCAGCTCACTTGACAGGGGCTCGAGCACTGAAGCTTTCTTT
CDR3: CASSLDRGSSTEAFF

D: .
size: .
J: TRBJ2-1
V: TRBV28
DNA: TGTGCCAGCGGTGTTGTGGGGGGGGCGTATGAGCAGTTCTTC
CDR3: CASGVVGGAYEQFF

D: .
size: .
J: TRBJ1-2
V: TRBV6-5
DNA: TGTGCCAGCAGTCCCCGGCAGGCGAACTATGGCTACACCTTC
CDR3: CASSPRQANYGYTF

D: .
size: few
J: TRBJ1-2
V: TRBV5-1
DNA: TGCGCCAGCAGCTTGGAGGACATGGACTATGGCTACACCTTC
CDR3: CASSLEDMDYGYTF